This passage covers 18 T cell receptor beta chains from one sample sequenced in a study of T cell changes during pregnancy in multiple sclerosis. TCRdb keeps only in-frame clones here, not all; method: immunoSEQ multiplex PCR. This table has some 49,000 clones, 95% appearing once. Specimen: CD8+ T cells from peripheral blood mononuclear cells, collected in the first trimester of pregnancy. These receptors were taken from a female donor with multiple sclerosis, enrolled in a pregnancy study.

V is TRBV10-2 and J is TRBJ2-7, with unresolved D. Trimming stripped 4 bases from V and 4 bases from J, with 14 bases between. The CDR3 spans 14 residues. In germline, CDR1 is WSHSY, CDR2 SAAADI. CDR3: CASSVDKTRYEQYF. The DNA for the CDR3 is TGCGCCAGCAGTGTCGACAAGACCAGGTACGAGCAGTACTTC.

The chain carries TRBV7-9 and TRBJ2-7; D ambiguous. The CDR3 covers 14 residues. Germline V gene data show CDR1 as SEHNR and CDR2 as FQNEAQ (reference sequence). V was shortened by 0 bases and J by 1 base, with 7 bases between the two germline ends. The CDR3 loop is CASSLAGLSYEQYF. The CDR3 DNA sequence: TGTGCCAGCAGCTTAGCTGGCCTTTCCTACGAGCAGTACTTC.

This clone came up a few times. This chain joins TRBV13 and TRBJ2-7; 8 positions agree with TRBD1. From germline, CDR1 is PRHDT and CDR2 FYEKMQ (reference sequence). The V segment lost 6 bases and the J segment 4 bases; nucleotides outside the gene matches: 8. The CDR3 runs to 14 residues. DNA for the CDR3: TGTGCCAGCAGTTCCGCGGGACAGGCTTACGAGCAGTACTTC. Its protein product is CASSSAGQAYEQYF.

The chain is built from TRBV4-3 and TRBJ2-1, with D possibly being TRBD1 (5 bases). The CDR3 runs 15 residues. V lost 0 bases to trimming and J lost 5 bases, with 11 bases between them. Germline V gene lookup returns CDR1 LGHNA and CDR2 YSLEER. CDR3 bases: TGCGCCAGCAGCCAAGACAGGGTGACCAACAATGAGCAGTTCTTC. It is translated as CASSQDRVTNNEQFF.

The chain combines TRBV27 with TRBJ2-7, with no clear D. Germline V gives CDR1 MNHEY, CDR2 SMNVEV (reference sequence). Trimming took 6 bases from V and 7 from J, leaving 19 bases between them. CDR3 length equals 14 residues. The CDR3: CASSPDTGSREQYF. The CDR3 DNA is TGTGCCAGCAGCCCTGACACTGGTAGTCGAGAGCAGTACTTC.

The table lists this clone with a few counts. This chain uses TRBV6-5 with TRBJ2-6; D not resolved. Trimming pared 2 bases from V and 2 bases from J, leaving 7 bases between. CDR1 is MNHEY and CDR2 is SVGAGI in the germline V gene. The CDR3 extends over 15 amino acids. The CDR3 DNA follows: TGTGCCAGCAGTTACGAGTTGGCTGGGGCCAACGTCCTGACTTTC. This sequence encodes CASSYELAGANVLTF.

The V gene is TRBV7-8, the J gene TRBJ2-7; TRBD2 is a possible D gene (6 bases). The V and J ends lost 1 base and 3 bases respectively, with 16 bases between them. The CDR3 is 16 amino acids. Germline V gene sequence: CDR1 SGHVS, CDR2 FQNEAQ. CDR3: CASSLVGGEGFYEQYF. The DNA of the CDR3 is TGTGCCAGCAGCTTAGTGGGAGGAGAGGGATTCTACGAGCAGTACTTC.

The rearrangement joins TRBV5-1 to TRBJ2-3; tentatively, D is TRBD1 (6 bases). Germline V gives CDR1 SGHRS, CDR2 YFSETQ. V gave up 3 bases and J gave up 3 bases, with 11 bases separating them. The CDR3 extends over 14 amino acids. CDR3 protein: CASSYLTGTDTQYF. DNA for the CDR3: TGCGCCAGCAGCTATTTGACAGGTACAGATACGCAGTATTTT.

This chain's CDR3 is CASSPSLGDGPVETQYF. The CDR3 DNA reads TGCGCCAGCAGCCCGTCCCTGGGTGATGGGCCGGTAGAGACCCAGTACTTC. The chain has TRBV5-1 and TRBJ2-5; the D is unclear. Germline CDR1 reads SGHRS; CDR2 reads YFSETQ. There are 17 residues in the CDR3. V was trimmed by 4 bases and J by 4 bases, leaving 23 bases between them.

This clone was found a few times. The chain joins TRBV9 to TRBJ2-7; tentatively, D is TRBD1 (5 bases). Germline CDR1 is SGDLS and CDR2 is YYNGEE. V gave up 3 bases and J gave up 1 base, with 14 bases separating them. CDR3 length: 15 residues. The CDR3 spells CASSAGDSPSYEQYF. In DNA, the CDR3 is TGTGCCAGCAGCGCAGGCGACAGCCCTTCCTACGAGCAGTACTTC. Full variable domain (rest looked up from reference TRBV9 and TRBJ2-7): DSGVTQTPKHLITATGQRVTLRCSPRSGDLSVYWYQQSLDQGLQFLIQYYNGEERAKGNILERFSAQQFPDLHSELNLSSLELGDSALYFCASSAGDSPSYEQYFGPGTRLTVT.

This rearrangement joins TRBV30 to TRBJ2-3; possible D gene TRBD2, 5 bases. This CDR3 is 12 amino acids long. CDR1 and CDR2 from the germline V gene are GTSNPN and SVGIG (reference sequence). The germline V and J ends were trimmed by 8 bases and 3 bases, with 12 bases remaining between them. CDR3 residues: CAGLGPTDTQYF. The CDR3 region has the DNA TGTGCCGGACTCGGGCCTACAGATACGCAGTATTTT.

The genes are TRBV19 and TRBJ2-7; tentative D call: TRBD1 (7 bases). Germline V gene sequence: CDR1 LNHDA, CDR2 SQIVND (reference sequence). The CDR3 runs to 14 residues. V lost 5 bases and J 2 bases, leaving 13 bases between the germline ends. DNA of the CDR3: TGTGCCAGTAGTCCGCAGGGGGAGGCCTACGAGCAGTACTTC. Protein sequence: CASSPQGEAYEQYF.

The V call is TRBV4-1, the J call TRBJ2-5, with D possibly matching TRBD1 (6 bases). The germline CDR1 and CDR2 sequences are MGHRA and YSYEKL. The CDR3 covers 14 residues. The V gene lost 0 bases and the J gene lost 4 bases, with 9 bases spanning the gap. In DNA, the CDR3 is TGCGCCAGCAGCCAAGAAGGGACACCAGAGACCCAGTACTTC. This encodes CASSQEGTPETQYF.

The chain couples TRBV4-1 to TRBJ2-7; TRBD1 aligns across 7 bases. The CDR3 loop spans 17 amino acids. Losses at the gene ends were 3 bases for V and 7 bases for J; bases not matched to a gene: 18. Germline V gene data show CDR1 as MGHRA and CDR2 as YSYEKL. CDR3 amino acids: CASSQLTGIFLKREQYF. The CDR3 nucleotides are TGCGCCAGCAGCCAGTTGACAGGGATTTTTCTTAAGAGGGAGCAGTACTTC.

The chain carries TRBV10-2 and TRBJ2-1; 7 bases map to TRBD2. The CDR3 is 14 amino acids. The germline V gene has CDR1 WSHSY and CDR2 SAAADI. The V segment lost 6 bases and the J segment 2 bases; nucleotides outside the gene matches: 4. In DNA form, the CDR3 reads TGCGCCAGCAGGGCTAGCGGTCCCTACAATGAGCAGTTCTTC. Amino acids: CASRASGPYNEQFF.

This chain connects TRBV4-1 to TRBJ1-2; D is unresolved. V dropped 0 bases and J dropped 8 bases, with 13 bases sitting between them. Germline lookup yields CDR1 MGHRA and CDR2 YSYEKL. The CDR3 spans 14 residues. The CDR3 reads CASSQDQSFRGYTF. The DNA for the CDR3 is TGCGCCAGCAGCCAAGACCAATCCTTCAGGGGCTACACCTTC.

This rearrangement joins TRBV9 to TRBJ1-2; D is ambiguous. This CDR3 has 14 amino acids. V dropped 4 bases and J dropped 4 bases, with 14 bases sitting between them. The V gene's germline CDR1 is SGDLS and CDR2 YYNGEE. CDR3 protein: CASSQHTGGYGYTF. CDR3 bases: TGTGCCAGCAGCCAACACACGGGAGGCTATGGCTACACCTTC.

In nucleotides, the CDR3 is TGCGCCAGCAGCTTGGAGGGAGGGCCCTACAATGAGCAGTTCTTC. Protein: CASSLEGGPYNEQFF. The V gene is TRBV5-1, the J gene TRBJ2-1, with 7 bases fitting TRBD2. The CDR3 contains 15 residues. With V trimmed by 0 bases and J by 2 bases, 2 bases remained unmatched. Germline V gives CDR1 SGHRS, CDR2 YFSETQ.